This T cell receptor (beta chain) was retrieved from a study of monozygotic twins with inflammatory bowel disease. Findings and limits, study-wide: Against healthy co-twins, IBD patients had lower TCRbeta diversity (measured by inverse Simpson). Concordance status among twins (concordant versus discordant) showed no link to repertoire similarity, possibly from limited power. Subtypes among T cells remained indistinguishable.

In the case of this clonotype: The target antigen is unknown.

The CDR3 runs to 13 residues. Germline V gene lookup returns CDR1 SGHKS and CDR2 YYEKEE (reference sequence). Each of the TCR libraries took 3500 ng of total RNA. From the 5' RACE reads, TCRdb lists one entry per CDR3 protein and no DNA. The specimen's table records around 380,000 distinct CDR3 sequences. V is TRBV5-5 and J is TRBJ2-7; TCRdb's D gene call, TRBD1, goes unchecked for lack of DNA. This sequence was found in a human donor with ulcerative colitis or Crohn's disease, or a healthy co-twin of an affected twin (not recorded which). The specimen was blood. The CDR3 protein is CASSRQGGDEQYF.